Listed below are T cell receptor beta chains from one sample, sequenced in a study of cytomegalovirus exposure and HLA in healthy donors. Here immunoSEQ multiplex PCR was the method, and the copy in TCRdb shows in-frame clones only, minus some. The table lists fewer than 250,000 clones, roughly 77% of them singletons. The sample taken for sequencing was PBMCs. Receptors originate from a woman between 45 and 60 years old in good health and CMV-seronegative. CDR3s include the opening cysteine and the closing phenylalanine or tryptophan. Each record gives: J gene, V gene, D gene, clone size, CDR3 length, CDR3 protein, CDR3 DNA. A D gene is named only where the DNA matches it firmly. Not every row has a clone size; where given, it reads once, few, many or a size class.

TRBJ1-1 TRBV9 - few 14 CASSATGMNTEAFF TGTGCCAGCAGCGCGACAGGAATGAACACTGAAGCTTTCTTT
TRBJ2-1 TRBV30 TRBD2 - 16 CAWSAGLAGGVMEQFF TGTGCCTGGAGTGCGGGACTAGCGGGAGGTGTAATGGAGCAGTTCTTC
TRBJ2-5 TRBV7-2 - - 15 CASSRIRTVQETQYF TGTGCCAGCAGCAGAATAAGGACAGTTCAAGAGACCCAGTACTTC
TRBJ2-3 TRBV6-5 - - 14 CASSFDRYTDTQYF TGTGCCAGCAGTTTTGACAGATACACAGATACGCAGTATTTT
TRBJ2-5 TRBV21-1 - few 13 CARGIGGRETQYF TGTGCCAGGGGAATTGGGGGGAGAGAGACCCAGTACTTC
TRBJ2-5 TRBV18 TRBD1 - 16 CASSPRIRGNQETQYF TGTGCCAGCTCACCAAGGATCAGGGGGAACCAAGAGACCCAGTACTTC
TRBJ1-5 TRBV2 - - 15 CASSVSIQGTQPQHF TGTGCCAGCAGTGTCAGTATCCAGGGGACCCAGCCCCAGCATTTT
TRBJ2-1 TRBV9 TRBD1 - 17 CASSGMGQGASYNEQFF TGTGCCAGCAGCGGCATGGGACAGGGGGCAAGTTACAATGAGCAGTTCTTC
TRBJ1-1 TRBV19 - - 15 CASSPSVIKNTEAFF TGTGCCAGTAGTCCGAGCGTTATAAAGAACACTGAAGCTTTCTTT
TRBJ2-7 TRBV2 TRBD1 - 12 CASRGQAYEQYF TGTGCCAGCCGGGGACAGGCCTACGAGCAGTACTTC
TRBJ2-3 TRBV7-2 TRBD1 - 15 CASSLTGGRTDTQYF TGTGCCAGCAGCCTTACAGGGGGCCGCACAGATACGCAGTATTTT
TRBJ2-7 TRBV28 - - 14 CATRNEASSYEQYF TGTGCCACCCGAAACGAGGCATCCTCCTACGAGCAGTACTTC
TRBJ1-2 TRBV4-1 TRBD1 - 14 CASSQPTGAGGYTF TGCGCCAGCAGCCAACCTACAGGGGCGGGGGGCTACACCTTC
TRBJ1-2 TRBV5-1 - - 15 CASSLVPGAQYGYTF TGCGCCAGCAGCTTGGTACCAGGGGCTCAGTATGGCTACACCTTC